This TCR beta chain came from a study of T cells after yellow fever vaccination. TCRdb recomputed calls from the 5' RACE reads with MiXCR, one row per CDR3 protein. Of approximately 550,000 distinct CDR3 sequences listed, about a fifth are singletons. This clonotype has more than one count but fewer than ten. Germline CDR1 SGHKS, CDR2 YYEKEE (reference sequence). After removal of 0 bases from V and 6 bases from J, the junction contained 5 bases not matched to a gene. This CDR3 spans 16 amino acids. V usage is TRBV5-5 and J usage is TRBJ2-2; 10 bases map to TRBD2. The sequence came from a man aged 25-45 years who received the YFV17D yellow fever vaccine. The material sequenced was PBMCs, taken 15 days after the yellow fever booster vaccination. CDR3 in DNA: TGTGCCAGCAGCTTGGACAGCGGGAGGGGAGCCGGGGAGCTGTTTTTT. It specifies CASSLDSGRGAGELFF.